The entry below describes one T cell receptor beta chain. The data were obtained in a study of blood T cell repertoires in COVID-19. Study at large: Spain, Italy and the United States supplied samples that represented acute and convalescent COVID-19. T cells, B-cell-depleted T cells, or PBMCs supplied cDNA or gDNA.

In the study's own analysis: Counts of nucleated cells, estimated from reference gene primer amplification, were obtained. Some clones are missing from TCRdb's copy, which holds only in-frame ones; the method was immunoSEQ multiplex PCR. The DNA was the basis for D and trimming; V, J and clone size are from that table. The table records tens of thousands of clones, around 90% of them present only once. The CDR3 covers 14 residues. V lost 3 bases and J 3 bases, leaving 12 bases between the germline ends. From germline, CDR1 is SEHNR and CDR2 FQNEAQ (reference sequence). The source material was peripheral blood. The sequence derives from a man older than 75 with acute or convalescent COVID-19. The V call is TRBV7-9, the J call TRBJ2-7; perhaps TRBD2 as D (6 bases). The CDR3, as DNA: TGTGCCAGCAGCTTGGACGGAGGGAACTACGAGCAGTACTTC. It is translated as CASSLDGGNYEQYF.